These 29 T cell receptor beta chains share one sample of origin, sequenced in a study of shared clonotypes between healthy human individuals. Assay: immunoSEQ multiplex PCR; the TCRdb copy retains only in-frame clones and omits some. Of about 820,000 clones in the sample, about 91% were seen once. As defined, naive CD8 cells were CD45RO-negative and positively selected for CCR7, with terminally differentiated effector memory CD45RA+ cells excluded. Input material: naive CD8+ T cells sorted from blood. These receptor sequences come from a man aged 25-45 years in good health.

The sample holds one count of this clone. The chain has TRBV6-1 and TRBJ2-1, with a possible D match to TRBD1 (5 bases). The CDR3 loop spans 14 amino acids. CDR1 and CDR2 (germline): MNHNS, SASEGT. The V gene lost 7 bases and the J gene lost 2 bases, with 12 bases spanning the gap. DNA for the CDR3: TGTGCCAGCATCGAGACAGAAACCTACAATGAGCAGTTCTTC. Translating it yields CASIETETYNEQFF.

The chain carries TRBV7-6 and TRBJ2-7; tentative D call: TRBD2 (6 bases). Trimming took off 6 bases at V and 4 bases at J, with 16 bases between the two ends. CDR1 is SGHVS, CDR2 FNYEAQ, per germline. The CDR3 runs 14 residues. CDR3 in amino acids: CASSTTGEGYEQYF. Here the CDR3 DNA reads TGTGCCAGCAGTACCACGGGAGAGGGGTACGAGCAGTACTTC.

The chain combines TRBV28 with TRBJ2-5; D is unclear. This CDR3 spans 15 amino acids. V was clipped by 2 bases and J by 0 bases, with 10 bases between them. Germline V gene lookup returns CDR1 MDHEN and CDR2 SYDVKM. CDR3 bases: TGTGCCAGCAGTTTAGGCGGAGATTACCAAGAGACCCAGTACTTC. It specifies CASSLGGDYQETQYF. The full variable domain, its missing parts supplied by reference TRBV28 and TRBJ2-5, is DVKVTQSSRYLVKRTGEKVFLECVQDMDHENMFWYRQDPGLGLRLIYFSYDVKMKEKGDIPEGYSVSREKKERFSLILESASTNQTSMYLCASSLGGDYQETQYFGPGTRLLVL.

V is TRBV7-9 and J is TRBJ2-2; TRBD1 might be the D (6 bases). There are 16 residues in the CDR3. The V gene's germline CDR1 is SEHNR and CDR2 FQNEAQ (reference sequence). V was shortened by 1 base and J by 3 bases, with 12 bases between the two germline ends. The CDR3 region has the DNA TGTGCCAGCAGCTTAGAGGACAGTGGCTACACCGGGGAGCTGTTTTTT. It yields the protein CASSLEDSGYTGELFF.

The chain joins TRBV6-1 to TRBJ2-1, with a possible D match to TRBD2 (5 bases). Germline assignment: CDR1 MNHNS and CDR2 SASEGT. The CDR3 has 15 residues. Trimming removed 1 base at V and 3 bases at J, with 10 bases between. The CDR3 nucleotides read TGTGCCAGCAGTGAAGAGTCCAGCGGCTACAATGAGCAGTTCTTC. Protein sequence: CASSEESSGYNEQFF.

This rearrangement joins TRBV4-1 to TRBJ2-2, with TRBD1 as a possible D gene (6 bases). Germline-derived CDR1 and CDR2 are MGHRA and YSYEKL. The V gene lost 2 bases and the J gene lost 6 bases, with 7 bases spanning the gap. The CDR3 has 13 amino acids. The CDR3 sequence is CASSQRTAGELFF. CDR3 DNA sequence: TGCGCCAGCAGCCAAAGGACAGCCGGGGAGCTGTTTTTT.

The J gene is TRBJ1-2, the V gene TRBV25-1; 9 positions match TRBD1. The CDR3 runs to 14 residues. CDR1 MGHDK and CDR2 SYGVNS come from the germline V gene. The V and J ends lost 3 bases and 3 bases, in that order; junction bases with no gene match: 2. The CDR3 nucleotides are TGTGCCAGCAGTGAGGGGACAGGGTACTATGGCTACACCTTC. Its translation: CASSEGTGYYGYTF.

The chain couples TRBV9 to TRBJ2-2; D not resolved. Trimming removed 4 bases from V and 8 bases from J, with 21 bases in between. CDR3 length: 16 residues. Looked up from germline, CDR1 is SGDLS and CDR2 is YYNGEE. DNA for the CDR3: TGTGCCAGCAGCTCCATTCGGGCTAGGGAAGAAGGGGAGCTGTTTTTT. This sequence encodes CASSSIRAREEGELFF.

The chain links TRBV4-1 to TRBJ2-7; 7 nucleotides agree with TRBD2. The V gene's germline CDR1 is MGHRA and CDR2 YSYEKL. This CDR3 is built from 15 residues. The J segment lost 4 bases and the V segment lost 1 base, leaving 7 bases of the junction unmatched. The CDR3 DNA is TGCGCCAGCAGCCAAGGACTAGCAATTCAGTACGAGCAGTACTTC. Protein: CASSQGLAIQYEQYF.

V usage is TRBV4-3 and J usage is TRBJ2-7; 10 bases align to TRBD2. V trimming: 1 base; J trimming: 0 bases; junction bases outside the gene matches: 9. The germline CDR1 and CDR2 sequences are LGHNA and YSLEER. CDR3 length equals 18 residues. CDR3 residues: CASSQVLAGEFPSYEQYF. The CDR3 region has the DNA TGCGCCAGCAGCCAAGTCCTAGCGGGAGAATTCCCCTCCTACGAGCAGTACTTC.

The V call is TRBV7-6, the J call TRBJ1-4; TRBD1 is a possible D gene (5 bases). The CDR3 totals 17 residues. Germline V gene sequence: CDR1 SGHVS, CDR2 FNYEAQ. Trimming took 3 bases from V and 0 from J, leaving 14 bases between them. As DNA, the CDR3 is TGTGCCAGCAGCTTGATACGAGGGACTTCAACTAATGAAAAACTGTTTTTT. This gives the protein CASSLIRGTSTNEKLFF.

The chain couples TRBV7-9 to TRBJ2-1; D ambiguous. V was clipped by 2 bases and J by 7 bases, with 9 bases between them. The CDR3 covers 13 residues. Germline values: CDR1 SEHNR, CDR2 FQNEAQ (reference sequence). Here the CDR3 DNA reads TGTGCCAGCAGCTTACCCCCTCCGAATGAGCAGTTCTTC. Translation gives CASSLPPPNEQFF.

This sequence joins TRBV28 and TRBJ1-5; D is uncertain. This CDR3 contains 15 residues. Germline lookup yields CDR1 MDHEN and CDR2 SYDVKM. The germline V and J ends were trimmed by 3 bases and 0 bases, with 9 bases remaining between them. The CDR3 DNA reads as TGTGCCAGCAGTTTTTTGGGGTCTAGCAATCAGCCCCAGCATTTT. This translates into CASSFLGSSNQPQHF. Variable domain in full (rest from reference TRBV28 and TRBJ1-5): DVKVTQSSRYLVKRTGEKVFLECVQDMDHENMFWYRQDPGLGLRLIYFSYDVKMKEKGDIPEGYSVSREKKERFSLILESASTNQTSMYLCASSFLGSSNQPQHFGDGTRLSIL.

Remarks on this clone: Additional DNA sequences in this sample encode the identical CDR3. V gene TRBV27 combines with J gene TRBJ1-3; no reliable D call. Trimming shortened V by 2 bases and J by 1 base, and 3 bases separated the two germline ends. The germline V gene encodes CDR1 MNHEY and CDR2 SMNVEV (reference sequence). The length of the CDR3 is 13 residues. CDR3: CASSLGSGNTIYF. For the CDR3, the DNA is TGTGCCAGCAGTTTAGGGTCTGGAAACACCATATATTTT.

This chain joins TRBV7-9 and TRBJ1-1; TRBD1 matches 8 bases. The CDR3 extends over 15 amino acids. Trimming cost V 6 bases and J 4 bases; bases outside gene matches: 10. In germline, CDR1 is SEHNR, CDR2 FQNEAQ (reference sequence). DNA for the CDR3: TGTGCCAGCAGGGATAGACAGGGGTTCGGCACTGAAGCTTTCTTT. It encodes CASRDRQGFGTEAFF.

DNA of the CDR3: TGCGCCAGCAGCCCCTTGGGGCGGACCTCCTACGAGCAGTACTTC. It encodes CASSPLGRTSYEQYF. The chain couples TRBV5-1 to TRBJ2-7; D may be TRBD1 (5 bases). Trimming took off 4 bases at V and 0 bases at J, with 14 bases between the two ends. Germline V gene lookup returns CDR1 SGHRS and CDR2 YFSETQ. This CDR3 has 15 residues.

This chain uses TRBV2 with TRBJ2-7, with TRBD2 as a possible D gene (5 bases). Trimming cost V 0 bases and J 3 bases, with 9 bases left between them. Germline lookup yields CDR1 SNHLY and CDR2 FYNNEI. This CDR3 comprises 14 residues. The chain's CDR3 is CASSEAGLFYEQYF. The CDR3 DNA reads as TGTGCCAGCAGTGAAGCCGGACTTTTCTACGAGCAGTACTTC.

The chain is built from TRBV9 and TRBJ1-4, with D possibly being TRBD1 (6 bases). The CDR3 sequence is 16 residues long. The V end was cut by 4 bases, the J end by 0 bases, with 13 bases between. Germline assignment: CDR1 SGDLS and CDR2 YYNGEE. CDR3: CASSLTGSATNEKLFF. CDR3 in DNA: TGTGCCAGCAGCCTTACAGGGAGTGCAACTAATGAAAAACTGTTTTTT.

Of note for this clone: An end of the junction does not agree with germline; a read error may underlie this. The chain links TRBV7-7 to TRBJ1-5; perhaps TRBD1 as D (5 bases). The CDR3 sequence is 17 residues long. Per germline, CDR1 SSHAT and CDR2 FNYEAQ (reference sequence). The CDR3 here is CASSPGPRETSNQPQHF. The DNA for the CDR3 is TGTGCTAGCAGCCCAGGTCCCAGGGAGACTAGCAATCAGCCCCAGCATTTT.

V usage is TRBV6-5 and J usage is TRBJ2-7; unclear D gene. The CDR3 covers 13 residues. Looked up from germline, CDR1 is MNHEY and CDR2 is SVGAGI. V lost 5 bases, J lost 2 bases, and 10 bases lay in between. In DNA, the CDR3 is TGTGCCAGCAGTCTGCTAGAAACCTACGAGCAGTACTTC. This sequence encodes CASSLLETYEQYF.

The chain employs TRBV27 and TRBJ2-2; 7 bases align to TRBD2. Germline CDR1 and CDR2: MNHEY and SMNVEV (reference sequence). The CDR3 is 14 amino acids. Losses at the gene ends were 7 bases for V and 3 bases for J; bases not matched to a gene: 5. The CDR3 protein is CASIRAGDTGELFF. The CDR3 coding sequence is TGTGCCAGCATTAGGGCGGGAGACACCGGGGAGCTGTTTTTT.

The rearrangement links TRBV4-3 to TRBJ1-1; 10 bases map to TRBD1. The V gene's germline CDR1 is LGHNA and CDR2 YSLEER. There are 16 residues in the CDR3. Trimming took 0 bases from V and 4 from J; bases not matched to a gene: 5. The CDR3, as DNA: TGCGCCAGCAGCCAAGATTGGACAGGGGGGGGCACTGAAGCTTTCTTT. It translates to CASSQDWTGGGTEAFF.

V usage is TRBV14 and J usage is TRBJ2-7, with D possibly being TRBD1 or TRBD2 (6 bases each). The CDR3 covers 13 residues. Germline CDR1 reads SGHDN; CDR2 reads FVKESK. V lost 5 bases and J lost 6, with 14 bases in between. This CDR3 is CASSSQGGGEQYF. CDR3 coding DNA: TGTGCCAGCAGCTCCCAAGGGGGAGGCGAGCAGTACTTC.

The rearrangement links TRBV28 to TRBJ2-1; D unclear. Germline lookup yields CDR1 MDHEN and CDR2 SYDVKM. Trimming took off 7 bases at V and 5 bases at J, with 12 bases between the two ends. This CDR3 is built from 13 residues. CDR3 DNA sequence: TGTGCCAGCACTCTTCAGAGAAACAATGAGCAGTTCTTC. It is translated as CASTLQRNNEQFF.

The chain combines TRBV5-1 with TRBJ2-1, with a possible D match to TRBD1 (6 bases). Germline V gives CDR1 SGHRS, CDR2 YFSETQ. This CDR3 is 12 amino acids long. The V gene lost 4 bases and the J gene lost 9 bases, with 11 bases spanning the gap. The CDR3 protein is CASSTGTPEQFF. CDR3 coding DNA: TGCGCCAGCAGCACAGGGACACCTGAGCAGTTCTTC.

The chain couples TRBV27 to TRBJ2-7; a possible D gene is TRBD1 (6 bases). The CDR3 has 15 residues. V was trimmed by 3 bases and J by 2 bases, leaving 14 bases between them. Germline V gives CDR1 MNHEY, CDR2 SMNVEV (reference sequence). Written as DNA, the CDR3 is TGTGCCAGCAGTTTGGGTCAGGGGCCCCCCTACGAGCAGTACTTC. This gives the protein CASSLGQGPPYEQYF.

In DNA, the CDR3 is TGTGCCAGCAGCGGAAGGACTAGTAGAGATGAGCAGTTCTTC. Amino acid sequence: CASSGRTSRDEQFF. The chain carries TRBV9 and TRBJ2-1, with TRBD2 identical over 7 bases. V lost 3 bases, J lost 8 bases, and 8 bases stayed unmatched. This CDR3 has 14 residues. Germline V gene lookup returns CDR1 SGDLS and CDR2 YYNGEE.

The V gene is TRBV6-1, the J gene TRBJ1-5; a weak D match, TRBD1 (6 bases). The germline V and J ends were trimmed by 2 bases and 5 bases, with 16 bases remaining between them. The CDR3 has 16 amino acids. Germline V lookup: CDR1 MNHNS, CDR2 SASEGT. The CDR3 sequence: CASSEYRQGMDQPQHF. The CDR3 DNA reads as TGTGCCAGCAGTGAATATCGGCAGGGGATGGATCAGCCCCAGCATTTT.

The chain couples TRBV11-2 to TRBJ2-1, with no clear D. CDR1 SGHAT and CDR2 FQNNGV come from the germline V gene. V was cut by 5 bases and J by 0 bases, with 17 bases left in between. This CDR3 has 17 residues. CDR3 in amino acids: CASSGYTLQSSYNEQFF. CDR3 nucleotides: TGTGCCAGCAGCGGATACACCCTACAAAGCTCCTACAATGAGCAGTTCTTC.